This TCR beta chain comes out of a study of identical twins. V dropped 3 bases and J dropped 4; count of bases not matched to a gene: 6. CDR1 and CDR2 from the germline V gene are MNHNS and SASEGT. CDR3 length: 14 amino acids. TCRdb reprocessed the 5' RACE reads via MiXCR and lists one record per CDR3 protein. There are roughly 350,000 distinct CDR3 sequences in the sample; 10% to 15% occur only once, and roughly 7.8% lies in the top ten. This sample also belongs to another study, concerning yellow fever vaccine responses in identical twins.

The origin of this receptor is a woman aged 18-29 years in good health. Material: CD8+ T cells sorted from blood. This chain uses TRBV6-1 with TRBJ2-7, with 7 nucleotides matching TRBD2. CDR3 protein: CASSEKGGWYEQYV. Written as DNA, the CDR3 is TGTGCCAGCAGTGAGAAGGGAGGGTGGTACGAGCAGTACGTC.